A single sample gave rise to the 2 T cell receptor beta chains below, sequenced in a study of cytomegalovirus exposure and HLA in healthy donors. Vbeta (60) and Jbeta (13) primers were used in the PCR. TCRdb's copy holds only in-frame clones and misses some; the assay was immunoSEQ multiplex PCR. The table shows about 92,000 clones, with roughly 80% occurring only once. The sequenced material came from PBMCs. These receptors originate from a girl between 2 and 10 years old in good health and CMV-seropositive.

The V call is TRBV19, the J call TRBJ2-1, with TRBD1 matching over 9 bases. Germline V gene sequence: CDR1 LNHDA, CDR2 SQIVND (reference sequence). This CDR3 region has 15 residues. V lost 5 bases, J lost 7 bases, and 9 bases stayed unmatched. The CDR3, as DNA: TGTGCCAGTAGTTTATCCGGGACAGGGAGAAATGAGCAGTTCTTC. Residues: CASSLSGTGRNEQFF.

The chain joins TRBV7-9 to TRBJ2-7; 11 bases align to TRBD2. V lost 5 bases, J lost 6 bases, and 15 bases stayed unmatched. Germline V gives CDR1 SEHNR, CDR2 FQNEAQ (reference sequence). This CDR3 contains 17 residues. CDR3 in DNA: TGTGCCAGCAGCCCCTGGAAGGGGCTAGCGGGAGGTTTCGAGCAGTACTTC. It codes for CASSPWKGLAGGFEQYF. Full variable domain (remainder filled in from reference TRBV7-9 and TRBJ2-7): DTGVSQNPRHKITKRGQNVTFRCDPISEHNRLYWYRQTLGQGPEFLTYFQNEAQLEKSRLLSDRFSAERPKGSFSTLEIQRTEQGDSAMYLCASSPWKGLAGGFEQYFGPGTRLTVT.